This TCR beta chain was recorded in a study of regulatory dendritic cells for organ transplantation. Findings of the study overall: Naive CD4+ and CD8+ repertoires were highly diverse; memory CD8+ was most oligoclonal. Mature dendritic cells appeared to drive more memory CD8+ clonal expansion than regulatory ones.

On this clone: Its antigen is undetermined.

The germline CDR1 and CDR2 sequences are MNHEY and SVGAGI. The CDR3 loop spans 14 amino acids. V dropped 2 bases and J dropped 4 bases, with 12 bases sitting between them. This table comes from immunoSEQ multiplex PCR, and its TCRdb copy is limited to in-frame clones, with some not included. The table includes approximately 35,000 clones, 85% to 90% detected once. Memory T cells were CD45RO+, naive were CD45RA+, sorted by FACS. The clonotype comes from a human donor in good health. The chain employs TRBV6-5 and TRBJ2-7; possible D gene TRBD1, 6 bases. The source material was naive CD4+ T cells from blood. The subset here: CD45RA+ naive T cells. CDR3 DNA sequence: TGTGCCAGCAGTTACCAGGGGCCGTCGTACGAGCAGTACTTC. It is translated as CASSYQGPSYEQYF.